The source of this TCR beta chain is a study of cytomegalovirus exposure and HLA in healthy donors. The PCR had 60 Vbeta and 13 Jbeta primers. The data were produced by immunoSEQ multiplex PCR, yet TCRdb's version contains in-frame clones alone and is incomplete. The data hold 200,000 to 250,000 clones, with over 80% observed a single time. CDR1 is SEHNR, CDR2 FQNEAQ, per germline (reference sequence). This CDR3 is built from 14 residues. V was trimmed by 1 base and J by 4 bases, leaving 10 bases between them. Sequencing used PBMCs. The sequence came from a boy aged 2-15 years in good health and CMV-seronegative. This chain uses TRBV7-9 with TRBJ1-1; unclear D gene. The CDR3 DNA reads TGTGCCAGCAGCTTAGATCCGGGGAGCACTGAAGCTTTCTTT. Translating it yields CASSLDPGSTEAFF.